The 18 T cell receptor delta chains given below trace back to one sample, sequenced in a study of gamma-delta T cells after stem cell transplantation (dated by TCRdb to 2015 to 2016). Library preparation used RT-PCR. Sequencing relied on an Illumina MiSeq. Clones were re-identified by TCRdb from the public reads with CATT, and rows with the same DNA were merged. This sample comprises roughly 680 delta-chain clones, 4.5% to 6.5% of them detected only once. The ten largest clones represent roughly 65% of the sample. Sequenced sample: gamma-delta T cells. These receptors all stem from a human donor. It is not recorded whose cells these are; they may come from a transplant donor.

The sample holds a few counts of this clone. TCRdb assigns this DNA the protein of a much larger clone, which departs from its translation at residue 5; this likely reflects a read error, and the protein shown comes from translating the DNA. The chain employs TRDV1 and TRDJ1; 8 nucleotides agree with TRDD3. Germline V CDR1 and CDR2: TSWWSYY, QGS. This CDR3 is built from 19 residues. The V segment lost 4 bases and the J segment 7 bases; nucleotides outside the gene matches: 23. CDR3 DNA sequence: TGTGCTCTTGGGGGTTGTCCCTCCTACGCTGGGGGACCCAGATCTAAACTCATCTTT. Encoded protein: CALGGCPSYAGGPRSKLIF.

Only a few counts were recorded for this clone. A far larger clone is off by one base, so a read error is likely. The same CDR3 also results from other DNA sequences found in this sample. The chain combines TRDV2 with TRDJ1; D remains ambiguous. V was trimmed by 1 base and J by 3 bases, leaving 14 bases between them. CDR3 length: 15 amino acids. Per the germline V gene, CDR1 is GEAIGNYY and CDR2 is EKD. The CDR3 DNA follows: TGTGCCTGTGACACTGTCGGAGCCGTGGCCGATAAACTCATCTTT. Translation: CACDTVGAVADKLIF.

By share, this clone counts as medium-sized. A read error is the likely source, as a far larger clone sits one nucleotide away. V and J are TRDV2 and TRDJ1, with 8 bases matching TRDD3. Germline CDR1 and CDR2: GEAIGNYY and EKD. The CDR3 length is 18 residues. DNA of the CDR3: TGTGCCTGTGACACTCTTCATCCCGTGGGGGATCTCACCGATAAACCCATCTTT. Its translation is CACDTLHPVGDLTDKPIF.

This clone is labeled as medium-sized. Given a far larger clone just one base away, this is likely a sequencing read error. CDR3 DNA sequence: TGTGCCTGTCTACCGGGGGAAAGCTCCTGGGACACCCGACAGATGTTTTTC. Translation: CACLPGESSWDTRQMFF. This rearrangement joins TRDV2 to TRDJ3, with D tentatively TRDD3 (6 bases). Deletions cut 6 bases from V and 0 bases from J, with 14 bases between. The CDR3 totals 17 residues. Germline CDR1 and CDR2: GEAIGNYY and EKD.

The CDR3, as DNA: TGTGCCTGTGACACAGGGTCTTTAACTGGGGAACCCCTATCTAGGTTCCTACGGCTGGGGGATATAGGAGGCACCGATAAACTCATCTTT. This encodes CACDTGSLTGEPLSRFLRLGDIGGTDKLIF. The chain carries TRDV2 and TRDJ1, with 10 bases matching TRDD3. Germline-derived CDR1 and CDR2 are GEAIGNYY and EKD. V dropped 1 base and J dropped 1; count of bases not matched to a gene: 47. This CDR3 spans 30 amino acids.

In this sample, this clone turned up a few times. With a far larger clone one base away, a read error is the likely cause. This specimen includes other DNA sequences encoding the same CDR3. V is TRDV1 and J is TRDJ1; TRDD2 might be the D (6 bases). Germline loops: CDR1 TSWWSYY, CDR2 QGS. V lost 0 bases to trimming and J lost 0 bases, with 32 bases between them. The CDR3 runs 23 residues. The CDR3 DNA sequence: TGTGCTCTTGGGGAACTACCCTCCTACTCCTACCCTCTGTTGGAGCCAAACACCGATAAACTCATCTTT. Protein: CALGELPSYSYPLLEPNTDKLIF.

The sample holds a few counts of this clone. A far larger clone is one base from this, pointing to a likely read error. The same CDR3 arises from other DNA sequences in this sample as well. J is TRDJ1 and V is TRDV2, with 12 bases identical to TRDD3. The germline V gene encodes CDR1 GEAIGNYY and CDR2 EKD. V was pared by 1 base and J by 5 bases, with 19 bases of the junction left unmatched. This CDR3 region has 20 residues. The chain's CDR3 is CACDTGGLLTGGYFADKLIF. The CDR3 region has the DNA TGTGCCTGTGACACGGGGGGCCTTCTTACTGGGGGATACTTCGCTGATAAACTCATCTTT.

Relative to its sample, this clone is medium-sized (0.01 to 0.1%). A far larger clone is one nucleotide away, so this likely arose from a read error. This chain connects TRDV2 to TRDJ2, with 8 bases aligning to TRDD3. Germline trimming cut 1 base from V and 4 bases from J; bases unmatched to any gene: 4. The CDR3 runs to 15 residues. CDR1 and CDR2 from the germline V gene are GEAIGNYY and EKD. This CDR3 is CACDTLLGATAQLFF. The CDR3 DNA follows: TGTGCCTGTGACACACTACTGGGGGCGACAGCACAACTCTTCTTT.

Regarding this clone: One base separates it from a far larger clone, so it is likely a read error. The V gene is TRDV2, the J gene TRDJ1; D not resolved. Trimming shortened V by 4 bases and J by 1 base, and 9 bases separated the two germline ends. Germline CDR1 is GEAIGNYY and CDR2 is EKD. The CDR3 consists of 13 residues. Here the CDR3 reads CACEWIATDKLIF. In DNA form, the CDR3 reads TGTGCCTGTGAGTGGATTGCCACCGATAAACTCATCTTT.

This clone ranks as medium-sized. Only one base separates this from a far larger clonotype, so it likely reflects a read error. The V and J genes are TRDV1 and TRDJ1; D remains ambiguous. The length of the CDR3 is 18 residues. From germline, CDR1 is TSWWSYY and CDR2 QGS. CDR3 protein: CALGKGFPLVTATDKLTF. CDR3 bases: TGTGCTCTTGGGAAGGGGTTTCCCCTGGTGACTGCCACCGATAAACTCACCTTT.

In the case of this clone: The amino acid sequence in TCRdb belongs to a much larger clone and departs from this DNA's translation at residue 19, likely a sequencing read error; the sequence shown is translated from the DNA. The rearrangement links TRDV1 to TRDJ2; 12 bases align to TRDD3. CDR3 size: 24 residues. Germline V gives CDR1 TSWWSYY, CDR2 QGS. CDR3 loop: CALGPRGTLTSHYWGILLAAQLFF. CDR3 bases: TGTGCTCTTGGGCCCCGAGGGACGCTGACCTCTCATTACTGGGGGATACTTCTGGCAGCACAACTATTCTTT.

This clone was seen a few times. A far bigger clonotype differs at one base, so this is likely a read error. This sequence joins TRDV1 and TRDJ1; 10 bases match TRDD3. The CDR3 sequence is 24 residues long. Trimming took 1 base from V and 1 from J; bases not matched to a gene: 27. CDR1 is TSWWSYY, CDR2 QGS, per germline. CDR3 protein: CALGEPLSRLLRLGDIGGTDKLIF. In DNA, the CDR3 is TGTGCTCTTGGGGAACCCCTATCTAGGCTCCTACGGCTGGGGGATATAGGAGGCACCGATAAACTCATCTTT.

This clone turned up a few times. TCRdb has a much larger clone's protein, which differs at residue 11 from the translation of this DNA, likely because of a read error; what is shown is the protein translated from the DNA. This CDR3 reads CACDTVLGDTPWDTRQMFF. The CDR3, as DNA: TGTGCCTGTGACACCGTACTGGGGGATACCCCCTGGGACACCCGACAGATGTTTTTC. The rearrangement joins TRDV2 to TRDJ3; 12 bases align to TRDD3. V shed 0 bases and J 2 bases; nucleotides not matched to a gene: 4. The CDR3 is 19 residues long. In germline, CDR1 is GEAIGNYY, CDR2 EKD.

About this clone: A far larger clone is one nucleotide away, so this likely arose from a read error. This specimen includes other DNA sequences encoding the same CDR3. The chain combines TRDV2 with TRDJ1, with D perhaps TRDD3 (6 bases). The CDR3 runs 22 residues. V was clipped by 1 base and J by 5 bases, with 37 bases between them. The V gene's germline CDR1 is GEAIGNYY and CDR2 EKD. CDR3 protein: CACDTGSLTGGPRAEAIDKLIF. The DNA for the CDR3 is TGTGCCTGTGACACAGGGTCTTTAACCGGGGGACCCCGGGCCGAGGCCATTGATAAACTCATCTTT.

J is TRDJ1 and V is TRDV2, with 7 bases identical to TRDD3. Germline CDR1 and CDR2: GEAIGNYY and EKD. The CDR3 contains 18 residues. Unmatched junction bases numbered 12, after V lost 0 bases and J lost 0 bases. CDR3 nucleotides: TGTGCCTGTGACACCAGGGTACGAGGGCTGGGGGACACCGATAAACTCATCTTT. Amino acids: CACDTRVRGLGDTDKLIF.

This clone counts as medium-sized. With a far larger clone one base away, a read error is the likely cause. The same CDR3 also results from other DNA sequences found in this sample. The rearrangement joins TRDV2 to TRDJ2; TRDD3 might be the D (6 bases). With 1 base removed from V and 4 bases from J, the gap between germline ends came to 12 bases. The length of the CDR3 is 15 residues. Germline values: CDR1 GEAIGNYY, CDR2 EKD. CDR3 sequence: CACDTLLGTTAQLFF. The DNA of the CDR3 is TGTGCCTGTGACACACTGCTGGGGACGACAGCACAACTCTTCTTT.

Note on this clone: A far larger clone lies a single base away; this is likely a read error. The sample holds other DNA sequences that translate to the same CDR3. The genes are TRDV1 and TRDJ1; 10 bases are a match to TRDD3. The germline V gene encodes CDR1 TSWWSYY and CDR2 QGS. This CDR3 is 22 amino acids long. The CDR3 nucleotides are TGTGCCCTTGGGGAACCAACTCCTACGCAACATCGTACGTCTGGGGGATATGATAAACTCATCTTT. As protein: CALGEPTPTQHRTSGGYDKLIF.

Sample share makes this clone medium-sized. This is likely an artifact of a read error, given a far larger clone one base away. This chain links TRDV2 with TRDJ1, with 12 bases identical to TRDD3. The CDR3 is made up of 18 amino acids. Germline CDR1 GEAIGNYY, CDR2 EKD. The CDR3 DNA reads as TGTGCCCGTGACACACTTACTGGGGGATACATTGGCACCGATAAACTCATCTTT. Its protein is CARDTLTGGYIGTDKLIF.